Given below is one T cell receptor (beta chain) in context. This sample was taken from a study of blood T cell repertoires in COVID-19. Study background: Samples taken during acute and convalescent COVID-19 were collected in the United States, Italy and Spain. In each case, the material was cDNA or gDNA derived from T cells, B-cell-depleted T cells, or PBMCs.

The CDR3 totals 16 residues. Germline V lookup: CDR1 SEHNR, CDR2 FQNEAQ (reference sequence). After removal of 6 bases from V and 5 bases from J, the junction contained 15 bases not matched to a gene. Authors' processing steps: Amplification of reference gene primers was used by the study to estimate nucleated cell counts. Assay: immunoSEQ multiplex PCR; the TCRdb copy retains only in-frame clones and omits some. V and J calls and clone size come straight from that table; D and trimming were deduced from the DNA. This sample carries a few hundred thousand clones, roughly nine tenths of them seen once, and the ten largest clones take about 2.2%.

The clonotype originates from a woman in her 50s who had recovered from COVID-19. The sequencing sample was made of peripheral blood. J is TRBJ2-7 and V is TRBV7-9, with 8 bases fitting TRBD2. In DNA, the CDR3 is TGTGCCAGCAGTCTAGCCACGGGGGGGCTAAGCGACGAGCAGTACTTC. It is translated as CASSLATGGLSDEQYF.